Below are 21 T cell receptor beta chains sequenced from a single sample in a study of human T cells and chemical hapten exposure. MiXCR, applied by TCRdb to the RACE reads, yields one record per CDR3 protein. The data show approximately 180,000 distinct CDR3 sequences, around 30% seen once. Documented time point: pre-sensitization, week 0. Treatment in this sample: therapeutic diphenylcyclopropenone sensitization with weekly scalp DPC. The material sequenced was whole blood, taken in connection with sensitization to the hapten diphenylcyclopropenone (DPC). Receptors originate from a woman aged 25-40 years with alopecia areata. Some clones in this sample may be carry-over from other donors' samples.

A few counts support this clonotype. This chain links TRBV20-1 with TRBJ2-3; TRBD2 is a possible D gene (5 bases). V dropped 2 bases and J dropped 5 bases, with 11 bases sitting between them. This CDR3 is 13 amino acids long. Germline values: CDR1 DFQATT, CDR2 SNEGSKA (reference sequence). The CDR3 bases are TGCAGTGCTAGACAGCTTGCGGGAGATACGCAGTATTTT. Amino acids: CSARQLAGDTQYF.

This rearrangement joins TRBV11-1 to TRBJ2-3; TRBD2 agrees at 14 bases. Germline CDR1 reads SGHAT; CDR2 reads FQDESV (reference sequence). The CDR3 sequence is 19 residues long. J was trimmed by 6 bases and V by 5 bases; bases with no gene match: 16. The CDR3 is CASSRLAGGLIARMDTQYF. As DNA, the CDR3 is TGTGCCAGCAGCCGACTAGCGGGAGGGCTAATCGCTCGGATGGATACGCAGTATTTT.

Note on this clonotype: A read error may produce the germline difference seen at one junction end. J is TRBJ2-3 and V is TRBV28; D is unresolved. Germline V CDR1 and CDR2: MDHEN, SYDVKM. There are 15 residues in the CDR3. The CDR3 nucleotides are TGTGCCAGCGGTTTAGACTCGCTTGTGAAGGATACGCAGTATTTT. This translates into CASGLDSLVKDTQYF.

V and J are TRBV9 and TRBJ2-7; 8 bases match TRBD2. This CDR3 has 16 amino acids. With V trimmed by 0 bases and J by 6 bases, 11 bases remained unmatched. CDR1 SGDLS and CDR2 YYNGEE come from the germline V gene. The CDR3 DNA follows: TGTGCCAGCAGCGTAGGGATAGCGGGATTTTTCTCCGAGCAGTACTTC. This codes for CASSVGIAGFFSEQYF. The full variable domain, completed using reference TRBV9 and TRBJ2-7, is DSGVTQTPKHLITATGQRVTLRCSPRSGDLSVYWYQQSLDQGLQFLIQYYNGEERAKGNILERFSAQQFPDLHSELNLSSLELGDSALYFCASSVGIAGFFSEQYFGPGTRLTVT.

The CDR3 coding sequence is TGTGCCAGCAGCCAAGATCGAGCGGGCCGAAAAGAGACCCAGTACTTC. It is translated as CASSQDRAGRKETQYF. This chain links TRBV3-1 with TRBJ2-5; D might be TRBD2 (6 bases). CDR1 and CDR2 (germline): LGHDT, YNNKEL (reference sequence). V lost 0 bases, J lost 3 bases, and 14 bases lay in between. The CDR3 sequence is 16 residues long.

This chain links TRBV29-1 with TRBJ2-5; 9 positions match TRBD2. CDR1 is SQVTM and CDR2 is ANQGSEA in the germline V gene. The CDR3 runs to 15 residues. The J segment lost 1 base and the V segment lost 4 bases, leaving 7 bases of the junction unmatched. The CDR3 sequence is CSVVGTSGFQETQYF. In DNA form, the CDR3 reads TGCAGCGTTGTAGGAACTAGCGGGTTCCAAGAGACCCAGTACTTC.

This clonotype was recorded many times. CDR3 sequence: CSVWPDWGTEAFF. The CDR3 nucleotides are TGCAGCGTATGGCCCGACTGGGGCACTGAAGCTTTCTTT. The chain carries TRBV29-1 and TRBJ1-1; D not certain. This CDR3 is 13 amino acids long. Germline V gene sequence: CDR1 SQVTM, CDR2 ANQGSEA. The V end lost 6 bases, the J end lost 4 bases, and 15 bases lay between the germline ends.

This clonotype was recorded a few times. The CDR3 DNA reads TGCGCCAGCAGCCAACATCAGGGGGGCTACGAGCAGTACTTC. It encodes CASSQHQGGYEQYF. The chain carries TRBV4-3 and TRBJ2-7, with D perhaps TRBD1 (7 bases). The ends were cut back, 2 bases at V and 3 bases at J, with 11 bases in the middle. In germline, CDR1 is LGHNA, CDR2 YSLEER. This CDR3 region has 14 residues.

The V call is TRBV28, the J call TRBJ1-4; D remains ambiguous. This CDR3 is 16 amino acids long. CDR1 and CDR2 from the germline V gene are MDHEN and SYDVKM. The V end was cut by 7 bases, the J end by 3 bases, with 18 bases between. This chain's CDR3 is CASKTTPGRANEKLFF. CDR3 sequence (DNA): TGTGCCAGCAAGACAACCCCAGGAAGGGCTAATGAAAAACTGTTTTTT.

The chain employs TRBV28 and TRBJ1-5; D is possibly TRBD1 (5 bases). CDR1 is MDHEN and CDR2 is SYDVKM in the germline V gene. The CDR3 is 12 residues long. V was cut by 3 bases and J by 10 bases, with 10 bases left in between. The DNA of the CDR3 is TGTGCCAGCAGTTTGCAGGGCCATCCCCAGCATTTT. This sequence encodes CASSLQGHPQHF. Full variable domain (outside the CDR3, taken from reference TRBV28 and TRBJ1-5): DVKVTQSSRYLVKRTGEKVFLECVQDMDHENMFWYRQDPGLGLRLIYFSYDVKMKEKGDIPEGYSVSREKKERFSLILESASTNQTSMYLCASSLQGHPQHFGDGTRLSIL.

The chain joins TRBV5-5 to TRBJ2-3; 7 bases align to TRBD1. The CDR3 loop spans 16 amino acids. The V gene's germline CDR1 is SGHKS and CDR2 YYEKEE (reference sequence). With V trimmed by 4 bases and J by 0 bases, 8 bases remained unmatched. This CDR3 is CASSTRTGSSTDTQYF. The DNA for the CDR3 is TGTGCCAGCAGCACCCGGACAGGTTCTAGCACAGATACGCAGTATTTT.

The chain links TRBV5-1 to TRBJ2-5; 9 bases match TRBD2. The CDR3 is made up of 16 amino acids. Looked up from germline, CDR1 is SGHRS and CDR2 is YFSETQ. V dropped 0 bases and J dropped 0; count of bases not matched to a gene: 3. In DNA, the CDR3 is TGCGCCAGCAGCTTGGGGGCTAGCGGGGACCAAGAGACCCAGTACTTC. Its translation is CASSLGASGDQETQYF.

This clonotype was recorded a few times. V is TRBV10-1 and J is TRBJ2-5; possibly TRBD2 for D (6 bases). V dropped 8 bases and J dropped 6 bases, with 25 bases sitting between them. The CDR3 loop spans 16 amino acids. Germline CDR1 and CDR2: WNHNN and SYGVQD (reference sequence). In DNA, the CDR3 is TGCGCCAGCTCACACTATAAGACGGACCGCGGGAAGACCCAGTACTTC. This gives the protein CASSHYKTDRGKTQYF.

V is TRBV4-3 and J is TRBJ1-1; the match to TRBD1 covers 7 bases. Germline loops: CDR1 LGHNA, CDR2 YSLEER. The CDR3 sequence is 15 residues long. The J segment lost 6 bases and the V segment lost 0 bases, leaving 7 bases of the junction unmatched. CDR3 DNA sequence: TGCGCCAGCAGCCAAGATAGGGGGCTAAGGGCTGAAGCTTTCTTT. This encodes CASSQDRGLRAEAFF.

This clonotype was detected only a few times. V usage is TRBV29-1 and J usage is TRBJ2-1, with 7 bases matching TRBD1. Germline CDR1 SQVTM, CDR2 ANQGSEA. J gave up 4 bases and V 0 bases, and 3 bases lay outside the gene matches. This CDR3 spans 14 amino acids. The CDR3 is CSVEDADRYNEQFF. The CDR3 DNA follows: TGCAGCGTTGAAGATGCGGACAGGTACAATGAGCAGTTCTTC.

This chain links TRBV4-1 with TRBJ1-4; D may be TRBD1 (6 bases). Germline V gene lookup returns CDR1 MGHRA and CDR2 YSYEKL. The V and J ends lost 1 base and 6 bases respectively, with 12 bases between them. The CDR3 contains 15 residues. CDR3 DNA sequence: TGCGCCAGCAGCCAAGTTGGGGGCATGGATGAAAAACTGTTTTTT. Protein sequence: CASSQVGGMDEKLFF.

Many counts were recorded for this clonotype. The V gene is TRBV29-1, the J gene TRBJ2-5, with 7 bases matching TRBD2. V lost 7 bases to trimming and J lost 3 bases; unmatched junction nucleotides: 2. The CDR3 extends over 11 amino acids. Per germline, CDR1 SQVTM and CDR2 ANQGSEA. Here the CDR3 reads CSAGGEETQYF. In DNA, the CDR3 is TGCAGCGCGGGGGGTGAAGAGACCCAGTACTTC. Using reference TRBV29-1 and TRBJ2-5 for the parts outside the CDR3, the full variable domain is SAVISQKPSRDICQRGTSLTIQCQVDSQVTMMFWYRQQPGQSLTLIATANQGSEATYESGFVIDKFPISRPNLTFSTLTVSNMSPEDSSIYLCSAGGEETQYFGPGTRLLVL.

This chain connects TRBV28 to TRBJ2-7, with 7 bases fitting TRBD1. The CDR3 length is 15 residues. The junction had 6 bases not matched to a gene; V was cut back by 2 bases and J by 2 bases. Per germline, CDR1 MDHEN and CDR2 SYDVKM. CDR3 residues: CASSLDTGAAYEQYF. DNA of the CDR3: TGTGCCAGCAGTTTAGATACAGGGGCTGCCTACGAGCAGTACTTC. Complete variable domain (other parts from reference TRBV28 and TRBJ2-7): DVKVTQSSRYLVKRTGEKVFLECVQDMDHENMFWYRQDPGLGLRLIYFSYDVKMKEKGDIPEGYSVSREKKERFSLILESASTNQTSMYLCASSLDTGAAYEQYFGPGTRLTVT.

This chain joins TRBV10-3 and TRBJ1-3, with 8 bases that match TRBD1. V trimming: 7 bases; J trimming: 1 base; junction bases outside the gene matches: 6. This CDR3 contains 15 residues. Germline V CDR1 and CDR2: ENHRY, SYGVKD. CDR3 in DNA: TGTGCCATCACCCGAGACAGGGGATCTGGAAACACCATATATTTT. As protein: CAITRDRGSGNTIYF.

The table lists this clonotype with a few counts. This chain connects TRBV28 to TRBJ2-3, with a tentative D call TRBD2 (6 bases). CDR1 is MDHEN, CDR2 SYDVKM, per germline. Trimming shortened V by 1 base and J by 4 bases, and 12 bases separated the two germline ends. The CDR3 contains 15 residues. The CDR3 region is CASSLSGGVSDTQYF. CDR3 nucleotides: TGTGCCAGCAGTTTATCCGGGGGAGTCTCAGATACGCAGTATTTT.

This clonotype occurred a few times. The gene calls are TRBV29-1 and TRBJ2-3, with 10 bases fitting TRBD2. The V gene end was trimmed by 6 bases and the J gene end by 3 bases; junction bases not matched to a gene: 9. Germline CDR1 and CDR2: SQVTM and ANQGSEA. CDR3 length equals 15 residues. CDR3 in amino acids: CSVPASGSVTDTQYF. For the CDR3, the DNA is TGCAGCGTCCCTGCTAGCGGGAGTGTAACAGATACGCAGTATTTT.